This TCR beta chain was captured by sequencing in a study of OX40 agonist ivuxolimab in advanced cancers. Assay: immunoSEQ multiplex PCR; the TCRdb copy retains only in-frame clones and omits some. Here the sample spans more than 70,000 clones, 80% to 90% being singletons. CDR3 length: 11 residues. Trimming stripped 6 bases from V and 4 bases from J, with 10 bases between. Germline assignment: CDR1 DFQATT and CDR2 SNEGSKA (reference sequence). Sequences were derived from CD4+ or CD8+ T cells sorted from blood, sampled in a trial of the OX40 agonist ivuxolimab. This TCR derives from an adult with an advanced solid tumor such as melanoma, head and neck, liver or kidney cancer. The V gene is TRBV20-1, the J gene TRBJ2-7; D uncertain. In nucleotides, the CDR3 is TGCAGTGCCCCCATGCGGTACGAGCAGTACTTC. This encodes CSAPMRYEQYF.